This entry lists 20 T cell receptor beta chains sequenced from one sample in a study of cytomegalovirus exposure and HLA in healthy donors. PCR primers comprised 60 Vbeta and 13 Jbeta primers. The protocol was immunoSEQ multiplex PCR, while the TCRdb copy is restricted to in-frame clones and leaves out a portion. The profile shows some 140,000 clones, under 80% of them singletons. Source material: PBMCs. These receptors were obtained from a woman aged 50 to 60 in good health and CMV-seropositive.

J is TRBJ2-7 and V is TRBV6-5; TRBD2 matches at 10 bases. The CDR3 spans 15 residues. Germline V CDR1 and CDR2: MNHEY, SVGAGI. V trimming: 6 bases; J trimming: 2 bases; junction bases outside the gene matches: 7. This chain's CDR3 is CASRLTSGAAYEQYF. Written as DNA, the CDR3 is TGTGCCAGCAGGCTTACTAGCGGGGCGGCCTACGAGCAGTACTTC.

The chain is built from TRBV19 and TRBJ1-5, with D tentatively TRBD1 (6 bases). Germline values: CDR1 LNHDA, CDR2 SQIVND (reference sequence). The CDR3 covers 15 residues. Between the trimmed V and J ends, which lost 6 bases and 0 bases, there was a span of 12 bases. The CDR3 DNA reads as TGTGCCAGTAGCCGGACAGTACCTAGCAATCAGCCCCAGCATTTT. Protein sequence: CASSRTVPSNQPQHF.

The chain couples TRBV4-1 to TRBJ1-6, with 11 bases that match TRBD1. Germline V gene data show CDR1 as MGHRA and CDR2 as YSYEKL. This CDR3 is built from 14 residues. J was trimmed by 10 bases and V by 3 bases; bases with no gene match: 2. This CDR3 is CASSQGQGESPLHF. The CDR3 DNA sequence: TGCGCCAGCAGCCAGGGACAGGGGGAATCACCCCTCCACTTT.

The rearrangement links TRBV29-1 to TRBJ1-4, with TRBD1 identical over 8 bases. Germline V gene lookup returns CDR1 SQVTM and CDR2 ANQGSEA. The V gene end was trimmed by 6 bases and the J gene end by 8 bases; junction bases not matched to a gene: 14. The CDR3 contains 15 residues. This CDR3 reads CSVVLDRGPGEKLFF. The DNA for the CDR3 is TGCAGCGTCGTATTAGACAGGGGCCCTGGGGAAAAACTGTTTTTT.

V usage is TRBV7-9 and J usage is TRBJ2-5, with a weak D call TRBD2 (5 bases). Germline V gives CDR1 SEHNR, CDR2 FQNEAQ (reference sequence). This CDR3 contains 15 residues. Trimming took off 1 base at V and 2 bases at J, with 11 bases between the two ends. The CDR3, as DNA: TGTGCCAGCAGCTTAGTACCCACGGGACAAGAGACCCAGTACTTC. Its protein product is CASSLVPTGQETQYF. The complete variable domain, with remaining parts taken from reference TRBV7-9 and TRBJ2-5, reads DTGVSQNPRHKITKRGQNVTFRCDPISEHNRLYWYRQTLGQGPEFLTYFQNEAQLEKSRLLSDRFSAERPKGSFSTLEIQRTEQGDSAMYLCASSLVPTGQETQYFGPGTRLLVL.

The chain recombines TRBV7-9 with TRBJ1-5; D remains unclear. The germline CDR1 and CDR2 sequences are SEHNR and FQNEAQ (reference sequence). Trimming pared 4 bases from V and 4 bases from J, leaving 8 bases between. This CDR3 has 13 residues. This CDR3 is CASSYGGNQPQHF. CDR3 DNA sequence: TGTGCCAGCAGCTATGGAGGGAATCAGCCCCAGCATTTT.

This clone was detected only once. The J gene is TRBJ2-7, the V gene TRBV29-1, with D tentatively TRBD1 (5 bases). The CDR3 is 13 residues long. Deletions cut 7 bases from V and 0 bases from J, with 13 bases between. Germline CDR1 and CDR2: SQVTM and ANQGSEA. The CDR3 here is CSAGPRDSYEQYF. CDR3 sequence (DNA): TGCAGCGCTGGGCCCAGGGACTCCTACGAGCAGTACTTC.

The chain links TRBV4-3 to TRBJ1-6, with D possibly matching TRBD1 (5 bases). The V end was cut by 0 bases, the J end by 5 bases, with 8 bases between. Germline-derived CDR1 and CDR2 are LGHNA and YSLEER. CDR3 length: 15 residues. In DNA, the CDR3 is TGCGCCAGCAGCCAAGAGGGACTCAATAATTCACCCCTCCACTTT. Amino acid sequence: CASSQEGLNNSPLHF.

The chain recombines TRBV19 with TRBJ1-4; weak D call: TRBD1 (5 bases). Germline loops: CDR1 LNHDA, CDR2 SQIVND (reference sequence). The CDR3 has 15 amino acids. V gave up 4 bases and J gave up 10 bases, with 19 bases separating them. CDR3 sequence reads: CASSTAGTPGGKLFF. The DNA of the CDR3 is TGTGCCAGTAGTACGGCGGGAACGCCTGGGGGAAAACTGTTTTTT.

This clone was recorded only once. The gene calls are TRBV4-2 and TRBJ2-7; 9 bases match TRBD2. The CDR3 sequence is 17 residues long. Germline values: CDR1 LGHNA, CDR2 YNFKEQ. Germline trimming cut 0 bases from V and 3 bases from J; bases unmatched to any gene: 9. CDR3 residues: CASSQEPAGGTIYEQYF. The CDR3 bases are TGTGCCAGCAGCCAAGAACCAGCGGGGGGCACGATCTACGAGCAGTACTTC.

The chain employs TRBV5-1 and TRBJ1-1, with a possible D match to TRBD1 (6 bases). This CDR3 is 16 amino acids long. CDR1 is SGHRS and CDR2 is YFSETQ in the germline V gene. Trimming removed 0 bases at V and 2 bases at J, with 14 bases between. In DNA, the CDR3 is TGCGCCAGCAGCTTGGAAGGGGGACACCCCAACACTGAAGCTTTCTTT. As protein: CASSLEGGHPNTEAFF.

This chain links TRBV19 with TRBJ1-3; D is undetermined. V dropped 7 bases and J dropped 0 bases, with 13 bases sitting between them. Germline V gene sequence: CDR1 LNHDA, CDR2 SQIVND (reference sequence). This CDR3 comprises 15 residues. As DNA, the CDR3 is TGTGCCAGTAAGACTACAGCGAGCTCTGGAAACACCATATATTTT. It is translated as CASKTTASSGNTIYF.

The rearrangement joins TRBV25-1 to TRBJ1-1, with TRBD1 as a possible D gene (6 bases). CDR3 length: 13 residues. Trimming shortened V by 8 bases and J by 1 base, and 11 bases separated the two germline ends. Germline V CDR1 and CDR2: MGHDK, SYGVNS. CDR3 residues: CASRGTSNTEAFF. CDR3 DNA: TGTGCCAGCCGAGGGACATCGAACACTGAAGCTTTCTTT.

The chain has TRBV5-5 and TRBJ2-2; D call uncertain. Germline values: CDR1 SGHKS, CDR2 YYEKEE (reference sequence). Trimming stripped 0 bases from V and 3 bases from J, with 6 bases between. This CDR3 is built from 14 residues. This chain's CDR3 is CASSLGTDTGELFF. CDR3 DNA sequence: TGTGCCAGCAGCTTGGGTACAGACACCGGGGAGCTGTTTTTT.

Comments on this clone: An end of the junction does not agree with germline; a read error may underlie this. The chain joins TRBV7-7 to TRBJ2-1; D is perhaps TRBD2 (7 bases). CDR3 size: 14 residues. CDR1 is SSHAT and CDR2 is FNYEAQ in the germline V gene (reference sequence). CDR3: CASSDKGGAWEQFF. The CDR3 region has the DNA TGTGCTAGCAGTGATAAAGGGGGGGCCTGGGAGCAGTTCTTC.

The chain carries TRBV7-2 and TRBJ2-3, with 7 bases aligning to TRBD1. V dropped 5 bases and J dropped 0; count of bases not matched to a gene: 5. Germline CDR1 reads SGHTA; CDR2 reads FQGNSA. CDR3 size: 15 residues. CDR3 nucleotide sequence: TGTGCCAGCAGCGCCGACAGGGTTAGCACAGATACGCAGTATTTT. Encoded protein: CASSADRVSTDTQYF. Drawing the rest from reference TRBV7-2 and TRBJ2-3, the complete variable domain is GAGVSQSPSNKVTEKGKDVELRCDPISGHTALYWYRQSLGQGLEFLIYFQGNSAPDKSGLPSDRFSAERTGGSVSTLTIQRTQQEDSAVYLCASSADRVSTDTQYFGPGTRLTVL.

This clone was detected only once. The chain uses TRBV5-5 and TRBJ1-2; D not certain. The V end was cut by 4 bases, the J end by 7 bases, with 11 bases between. Germline lookup yields CDR1 SGHKS and CDR2 YYEKEE (reference sequence). There are 12 residues in the CDR3. CDR3 bases: TGTGCCAGCAGCCAACCCGGCGGTGGCTACACCTTC. Translating gives CASSQPGGGYTF.

The V call is TRBV12-5, the J call TRBJ2-3; 16 bases agree with TRBD2. J lost 2 bases, V lost 5 bases, and 7 bases had no gene match. Germline CDR1 reads LGHNT; CDR2 reads FRNRAP. The CDR3 sequence is 18 residues long. CDR3 DNA: TGTGCTAGTGGTCGGGGACTAGCGGGGGGGCGAGACACAGATACGCAGTATTTT. It is translated as CASGRGLAGGRDTDTQYF.

The genes are TRBV19 and TRBJ2-6; 7 bases agree with TRBD1. Germline V gives CDR1 LNHDA, CDR2 SQIVND (reference sequence). V shed 4 bases and J 2 bases; nucleotides not matched to a gene: 2. The CDR3 extends over 15 amino acids. CDR3 region: CASSTQGAGANVLTF. In DNA, the CDR3 is TGTGCCAGTAGTACGCAGGGGGCTGGGGCCAACGTCCTGACTTTC.

The chain has TRBV29-1 and TRBJ1-5; D ambiguous. Germline V gene lookup returns CDR1 SQVTM and CDR2 ANQGSEA. The ends were cut back, 3 bases at V and 0 bases at J, with 6 bases in the middle. The CDR3 runs 13 residues. CDR3 residues: CSVEESSNQPQHF. The DNA for the CDR3 is TGCAGCGTTGAGGAGAGTAGCAATCAGCCCCAGCATTTT.